The 5 T cell receptor beta chains below all came from one sample that was sequenced in a study of blood T cell repertoires in COVID-19. Method: immunoSEQ multiplex PCR; TCRdb's copy keeps in-frame clones and lacks some. The repertoire has some 150,000 clones, 65% to 85% of them found once; the top ten carry approximately 4%. The sample was PBMCs or T cells enriched from blood (not recorded which). These receptor sequences come from a woman in her forties or fifties in a cohort exposed to, infected with or recovered from COVID-19 (not recorded which).

The genes are TRBV7-9 and TRBJ2-5; tentative D call: TRBD1 (6 bases). Germline lookup yields CDR1 SEHNR and CDR2 FQNEAQ (reference sequence). The CDR3 totals 17 residues. V was clipped by 5 bases and J by 2 bases, with 21 bases between them. The CDR3 DNA is TGTGCCAGCAGCACCCCCCGAGTGGGGACACCTCAAGAGACCCAGTACTTC. It encodes CASSTPRVGTPQETQYF.

This rearrangement joins TRBV7-2 to TRBJ2-3, with D tentatively TRBD2 (7 bases). Trimming shortened V by 2 bases and J by 0 bases, and 15 bases separated the two germline ends. The germline V gene has CDR1 SGHTA and CDR2 FQGNSA. The CDR3 contains 17 residues. CDR3 nucleotides: TGTGCCAGCAGCTTATTGGGGGGGGCTCCGAGCACAGATACGCAGTATTTT. Its translation is CASSLLGGAPSTDTQYF. The whole variable domain, filled in from reference TRBV7-2 and TRBJ2-3, reads GAGVSQSPSNKVTEKGKDVELRCDPISGHTALYWYRQSLGQGLEFLIYFQGNSAPDKSGLPSDRFSAERTGGSVSTLTIQRTQQEDSAVYLCASSLLGGAPSTDTQYFGPGTRLTVL.

The V call is TRBV7-2, the J call TRBJ1-2; 8 bases fit TRBD1. Trimming removed 4 bases from V and 2 bases from J; junction bases left unmatched: 6. This CDR3 contains 15 residues. Germline assignment: CDR1 SGHTA and CDR2 FQGNSA. CDR3 in amino acids: CASSSQTGENYGYTF. In DNA form, the CDR3 reads TGTGCCAGCAGCTCCCAGACAGGGGAAAACTATGGCTACACCTTC.

The genes are TRBV19 and TRBJ1-2, with D possibly TRBD1 on 6 matching bases. The ends were cut back, 7 bases at V and 3 bases at J, with 18 bases in the middle. The CDR3 has 15 amino acids. The germline gives CDR1 LNHDA, CDR2 SQIVND (reference sequence). The CDR3 protein is CASTLGQGQYYGYTF. CDR3 nucleotides: TGTGCCAGTACTCTGGGGCAGGGGCAGTACTATGGCTACACCTTC.

The J gene is TRBJ2-6, the V gene TRBV7-2; TRBD1 is a possible D gene (6 bases). The CDR3 totals 15 residues. Germline CDR1 and CDR2: SGHTA and FQGNSA. V lost 5 bases, J lost 4 bases, and 12 bases lay in between. Here the CDR3 reads CASSLGAGGANVLTF. CDR3 bases: TGTGCCAGCAGCCTGGGGGCAGGCGGGGCCAACGTCCTGACTTTC.